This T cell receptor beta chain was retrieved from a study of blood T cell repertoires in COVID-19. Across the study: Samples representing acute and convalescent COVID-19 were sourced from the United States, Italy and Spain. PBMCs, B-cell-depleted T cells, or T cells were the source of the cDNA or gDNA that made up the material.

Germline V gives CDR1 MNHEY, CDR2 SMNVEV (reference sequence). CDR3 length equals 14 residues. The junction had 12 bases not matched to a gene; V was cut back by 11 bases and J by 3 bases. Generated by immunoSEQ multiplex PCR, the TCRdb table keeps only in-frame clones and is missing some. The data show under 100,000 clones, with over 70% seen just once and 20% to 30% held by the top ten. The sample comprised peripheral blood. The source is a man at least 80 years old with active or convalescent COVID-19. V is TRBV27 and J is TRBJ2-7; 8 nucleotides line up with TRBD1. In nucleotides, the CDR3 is TGTGCCCTTCTAGGTAGGACAGGGAGCTACGAGCAGTACTTC. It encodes CALLGRTGSYEQYF.